Listed here is a single T cell receptor beta chain. This clonotype has more than one count but fewer than ten. Its antigen remains undetermined. No per-base quality is available; no much larger clone lies one base away. Patients chosen for sequencing had shown expansion of CD8+CD57+ cells by flow cytometry. Every patient had a diagnosis of severe acquired aplastic anemia based on International Study of Aplastic Anemia and Agranulocytosis and Camitta criteria. At the time blood was sampled, none of the patients had received any therapy. In this study, sorted CD4+ and CD8+ T cells from the blood of healthy subjects and of severe aplastic anemia patients had their TCR repertoires deep-sequenced. In the USA, patient enrollment took place under clinicaltrials.gov protocols 00001620, 01623167, 00001397, 00071045, 00081523 and 00961064. Ficoll-Paque density gradient centrifugation was used to isolate peripheral blood mononuclear cells. Before DNA extraction, CD4+ and CD8+ T cells were sorted with FACS or magnetic beads.

This sample is drawn from a study of CD8+CD57+ T cells in acquired aplastic anemia (dated by TCRdb to the late 2010s). As for the study more broadly: On average, sorted CD4+ and CD8+ cells yielded about 3 ug of extracted DNA, with a range of about 0.19 to 30 ug. CD8+CD57+ expansion was defined as a frequency above the mean frequency observed in healthy subjects. Study-wide findings and limitations: Patients and healthy controls showed no significant difference in CD8+ Simpson's diversity (P=0.060). Twenty-nine CD8+ CDR3 sequences were shared between patients and controls but appeared highly expressed in patients and within their immunodominant clones.

Inclusive of the bounding cysteine and phenylalanine, the CDR3 is 16 residues long. Of all the DNA, just the CDR3 is kept, 48 bases in frame from base 1. V is pruned by 5 bases and J by 1 base, leaving 6 bases of the junction without a gene match. CDR1 and CDR2 are drawn from the germline V gene: ENHRY, SYGVKD. TCR beta VDJ combination and CDR3 sequence profiling used genomic DNA as the template. An Illumina HiSeq 2000 was used for TCR repertoire sequencing. As for the original processing: TRBV/TRBJ rearrangement plots, CDR3 size and DJ length profiles, and Simpson's diversity index were used to assess repertoires. Whichever DNA sequence was most abundant in the deep sequencing data was defined as the immunodominant clone. CDR3 amino acid sequences were checked for sharing across subjects and were also compared against the VDJdb database and published repertoires. The public reads were reanalyzed by TCRdb: fastp trimming at Q25, MiXCR alignment, in-frame beta chains only. Here each entry gathers all rows of one CDR3 protein and keeps the most common genes and DNA. These V and J calls rely on TCRdb rather than the paper's analysis. Counted in this sample were tens of thousands of distinct CDR3 sequences; over 55% of them appeared once. The top ten clones comprise 59% of the sample.

This receptor chain uses TRBV10-3 and TRBJ2-5; 11 central nucleotides agree with TRBD2. This TCR was sampled from a human donor with aplastic anemia. The sample comprised sorted CD4+, CD8+, or CD8+CD57+ T cells (not recorded which) from PBMCs. The CDR3 region reads CAISILAGATQETQYF. The DNA sequence reads TGTGCCATCAGTATACTAGCGGGGGCCACCCAAGAGACCCAGTACTTC.